Listed here are 26 T cell receptor beta chains from one sample, sequenced in a study of T cell changes during pregnancy in multiple sclerosis. Sequencing was performed with immunoSEQ multiplex PCR; in TCRdb, only in-frame clones are kept and a portion is missing. The sample carries tens of thousands of clones, 93% recorded once. Material: peripheral blood, obtained in the second trimester of pregnancy. The receptor source for this set is a female donor with multiple sclerosis, enrolled in a pregnancy study.

The CDR3 nucleotides are TGTGCCAGCAGCTTATCCGGGGGTCCCAATCAGCCCCAGCATTTT. This sequence encodes CASSLSGGPNQPQHF. The gene calls are TRBV7-9 and TRBJ1-5; a weak D match, TRBD1 (5 bases). CDR1 SEHNR and CDR2 FQNEAQ come from the germline V gene (reference sequence). The CDR3 sequence is 15 residues long. The germline V and J ends were trimmed by 2 bases and 3 bases, with 11 bases remaining between them.

This rearrangement joins TRBV11-2 to TRBJ1-2; 9 bases map to TRBD1. Germline V lookup: CDR1 SGHAT, CDR2 FQNNGV. The CDR3 totals 17 residues. The V gene end was trimmed by 1 base and the J gene end by 8 bases; junction bases not matched to a gene: 14. CDR3 region: CASSLGRGTGKSRGYTF. The CDR3 DNA follows: TGTGCCAGCAGCTTAGGCCGGGGGACAGGGAAGTCGAGGGGCTACACCTTC.

V is TRBV14 and J is TRBJ2-5; 7 bases map to TRBD1. The CDR3 is made up of 15 amino acids. Germline V gene lookup returns CDR1 SGHDN and CDR2 FVKESK. The V gene end was trimmed by 3 bases and the J gene end by 4 bases; junction bases not matched to a gene: 8. The CDR3 spells CASSHLRGTGETQYF. The CDR3 bases are TGTGCCAGCAGCCACCTCAGGGGGACCGGAGAGACCCAGTACTTC.

V usage is TRBV2 and J usage is TRBJ1-4; D is undetermined. Germline lookup yields CDR1 SNHLY and CDR2 FYNNEI. Between the trimmed V and J ends, which lost 3 bases and 7 bases, there was a span of 18 bases. The CDR3 runs to 16 residues. The CDR3 spells CASSDVSEGVGEKLFF. The CDR3 nucleotides read TGTGCCAGCAGTGATGTGTCGGAGGGAGTGGGTGAAAAACTGTTTTTT.

V usage is TRBV18 and J usage is TRBJ2-7, with 7 bases lining up with TRBD1. The germline gives CDR1 KGHSH, CDR2 LQKENI. The CDR3 loop spans 14 amino acids. The V segment lost 3 bases and the J segment 2 bases; nucleotides outside the gene matches: 4. DNA of the CDR3: TGTGCCAGCTCACCCGACAGGGTGGCCTACGAGCAGTACTTC. Translation: CASSPDRVAYEQYF. Drawing the rest from reference TRBV18 and TRBJ2-7, the complete variable domain is NAGVMQNPRHLVRRRGQEARLRCSPMKGHSHVYWYRQLPEEGLKFMVYLQKENIIDESGMPKERFSAEFPKEGPSILRIQQVVRGDSAAYFCASSPDRVAYEQYFGPGTRLTVT.

The CDR3 region is CASSQGRETQYF. The CDR3 region has the DNA TGTGCCAGCAGCCAAGGCAGAGAGACCCAGTACTTC. This rearrangement joins TRBV14 to TRBJ2-5; D ambiguous. CDR3 length: 12 residues. V lost 1 base and J 4 bases, leaving 4 bases between the germline ends. Germline V gene lookup returns CDR1 SGHDN and CDR2 FVKESK.

The CDR3: CAISAQGANIQYF. CDR3 in DNA: TGTGCCATCAGTGCACAGGGGGCAAACATTCAGTACTTC. The chain recombines TRBV10-3 with TRBJ2-4; 9 bases are a match to TRBD1. Per germline, CDR1 ENHRY and CDR2 SYGVKD. This CDR3 spans 13 amino acids. Germline trimming cut 4 bases from V and 6 bases from J; bases unmatched to any gene: 1.

The V call is TRBV9, the J call TRBJ1-2, with TRBD1 matching over 10 bases. Germline trimming cut 7 bases from V and 4 bases from J; bases unmatched to any gene: 4. The germline CDR1 and CDR2 sequences are SGDLS and YYNGEE. The CDR3 length is 13 residues. The CDR3 DNA reads as TGTGCCAGCGGGACAGGGGTCTCCTATGGCTACACCTTC. Its protein is CASGTGVSYGYTF.

This chain uses TRBV13 with TRBJ1-1, with D hard to call. The V end was cut by 5 bases, the J end by 1 base, with 5 bases between. This CDR3 is built from 12 residues. CDR1 and CDR2 from the germline V gene are PRHDT and FYEKMQ (reference sequence). The CDR3 reads CASSLTNTEAFF. The CDR3 coding sequence is TGTGCCAGCAGCCTAACGAACACTGAAGCTTTCTTT.

The chain links TRBV27 to TRBJ2-4, with D maybe TRBD1 (5 bases). CDR1 is MNHEY and CDR2 is SMNVEV in the germline V gene (reference sequence). The CDR3 is 17 residues long. V was shortened by 4 bases and J by 2 bases, with 18 bases between the two germline ends. The CDR3 DNA sequence: TGTGCCAGCAGTTGCAGGGTTATCGGTTCCCCCAAAAACATTCAGTACTTC. Protein product: CASSCRVIGSPKNIQYF.

The CDR3 region is CASSLAGQLNNSPLHF. The DNA of the CDR3 is TGTGCCAGCAGTCTGGCGGGACAGCTGAATAATTCACCCCTCCACTTT. The chain is built from TRBV7-9 and TRBJ1-6, with 7 bases identical to TRBD1. Trimming removed 6 bases from V and 5 bases from J; junction bases left unmatched: 10. CDR3 length equals 16 residues. Germline V gene data show CDR1 as SEHNR and CDR2 as FQNEAQ (reference sequence).

The chain recombines TRBV10-3 with TRBJ1-1; 7 positions agree with TRBD1. The CDR3 totals 12 residues. Looked up from germline, CDR1 is ENHRY and CDR2 is SYGVKD. V lost 4 bases, J lost 6 bases, and 2 bases stayed unmatched. For the CDR3, the DNA is TGTGCCATCAGTGTGCAGGGGGCTGAAGCTTTCTTT. Translation gives CAISVQGAEAFF.

The chain is built from TRBV6-5 and TRBJ1-1; D gene uncertain. This CDR3 contains 13 residues. Germline-derived CDR1 and CDR2 are MNHEY and SVGAGI. Deletions cut 5 bases from V and 3 bases from J, with 10 bases between. CDR3 sequence (DNA): TGTGCCAGCAGTACAGAGTATGACACTGAAGCTTTCTTT. Encoded protein: CASSTEYDTEAFF.

The chain links TRBV15 to TRBJ1-2; perhaps TRBD1 as D (5 bases). This CDR3 is 15 amino acids long. Germline V gives CDR1 LNHNV, CDR2 YYDKDF (reference sequence). V lost 3 bases to trimming and J lost 1 base, with 12 bases between them. The CDR3 protein is CATSRGTGGNYGYTF. CDR3 sequence (DNA): TGTGCCACCAGCAGGGGGACGGGGGGTAACTATGGCTACACCTTC.

The CDR3 DNA follows: TGTGCCAGCCTATCACTCGGGCAAGAGACCCAGTACTTC. Protein: CASLSLGQETQYF. The V and J genes are TRBV6-5 and TRBJ2-5; D unclear. CDR1 and CDR2 (germline): MNHEY, SVGAGI. The CDR3 runs to 13 residues. V lost 8 bases, J lost 2 bases, and 12 bases lay in between.

The chain recombines TRBV5-6 with TRBJ1-1; possibly TRBD1 for D (5 bases). Per the germline V gene, CDR1 is SGHDT and CDR2 is YYEEEE. This CDR3 region has 14 residues. The V end lost 2 bases, the J end lost 8 bases, and 16 bases lay between the germline ends. This CDR3 reads CASSFSQGSSEAFF. CDR3 in DNA: TGTGCCAGCAGCTTCAGTCAGGGAAGTTCCGAAGCTTTCTTT.

In this sample, this clone turned up once. The chain combines TRBV5-8 with TRBJ1-5; 8 nucleotides match TRBD1. J was trimmed by 2 bases and V by 0 bases; bases with no gene match: 10. CDR1 SGHTS and CDR2 YDEGEE come from the germline V gene. This CDR3 is 18 amino acids long. Here the CDR3 reads CASSLGMTGVGGNQPQHF. The CDR3 DNA is TGTGCCAGCAGCTTGGGAATGACAGGGGTGGGAGGCAATCAGCCCCAGCATTTT.

V and J are TRBV9 and TRBJ1-2, with D tentatively TRBD1 (6 bases). The CDR3 covers 17 residues. The ends were cut back, 0 bases at V and 0 bases at J, with 15 bases in the middle. Germline V gene data show CDR1 as SGDLS and CDR2 as YYNGEE. The CDR3: CASSVGWGHDSNYGYTF. CDR3 DNA sequence: TGTGCCAGCAGCGTAGGGTGGGGACACGATTCTAACTATGGCTACACCTTC.

Worth noting for this clone: One end of the junction does not line up with germline, which may come from a read error. The chain couples TRBV30 to TRBJ2-1; D is possibly TRBD2 (7 bases). Germline CDR1 and CDR2: GTSNPN and SVGIG (reference sequence). CDR3 length: 14 amino acids. The CDR3 nucleotides are TGTGCCTGGAGTCTCAGGGCGGGGGCGCTGAAGGTGGTCTTC. As protein: CAWSLRAGALKVVF.

This chain connects TRBV10-3 to TRBJ2-1; unclear D gene. The CDR3 loop spans 14 amino acids. The germline CDR1 and CDR2 sequences are ENHRY and SYGVKD. Trimming shortened V by 7 bases and J by 6 bases, and 16 bases separated the two germline ends. CDR3 in DNA: TGTGCCATCATGGCCTCCCCATCGTTCAATGAGCAGTTCTTC. Translating it yields CAIMASPSFNEQFF.

The chain joins TRBV5-1 to TRBJ2-7; maybe TRBD1 (5 bases). Germline-derived CDR1 and CDR2 are SGHRS and YFSETQ. The CDR3 is 13 amino acids. The V gene lost 4 bases and the J gene lost 3 bases, with 11 bases spanning the gap. The DNA for the CDR3 is TGCGCCAGCAGCGGGGCAGGGCTCTACGAGCAGTACTTC. This sequence encodes CASSGAGLYEQYF.

The chain is built from TRBV5-8 and TRBJ1-2, with TRBD1 matching over 9 bases. Per germline, CDR1 SGHTS and CDR2 YDEGEE. CDR3 size: 15 residues. Unmatched junction bases numbered 11, after V lost 5 bases and J lost 6 bases. The CDR3 is CASSSSRDRVHGYTF. CDR3 bases: TGTGCCAGCAGTTCTTCCCGGGACAGGGTGCATGGCTACACCTTC.

This chain uses TRBV4-1 with TRBJ2-2; D is unresolved. Trimming pared 4 bases from V and 7 bases from J, leaving 10 bases between. The CDR3 is 13 residues long. Germline V gene data show CDR1 as MGHRA and CDR2 as YSYEKL. The DNA of the CDR3 is TGCGCCAGCAGCCGCCGAACCGGCGGGGAGCTGTTTTTT. This gives the protein CASSRRTGGELFF.

The chain recombines TRBV5-1 with TRBJ2-3; possible D gene TRBD1, 6 bases. Trimming left V 7 bases short and J 0 bases short, with 15 bases between. The CDR3 loop spans 15 amino acids. Germline CDR1 reads SGHRS; CDR2 reads YFSETQ. The CDR3 spells CASGRGPQSTDTQYF. The CDR3 coding sequence is TGCGCCAGCGGCAGGGGCCCTCAGAGCACAGATACGCAGTATTTT.

CDR3: CASTDRNTEAFF. As DNA, the CDR3 is TGTGCCAGTACGGACAGGAACACTGAAGCTTTCTTT. The chain links TRBV28 to TRBJ1-1; D perhaps matches TRBD1 (6 bases). This CDR3 region has 12 residues. V lost 9 bases, J lost 1 base, and 9 bases lay in between. Germline V gene lookup returns CDR1 MDHEN and CDR2 SYDVKM.

The rearrangement links TRBV4-1 to TRBJ2-2; 8 positions match TRBD1. This CDR3 has 16 amino acids. Germline CDR1 is MGHRA and CDR2 is YSYEKL. With 4 bases clipped from V and 7 bases from J, the junction kept 11 bases outside the gene matches. The CDR3 is CASSLPGQEGGGELFF. In DNA form, the CDR3 reads TGCGCCAGCAGCCTACCGGGACAGGAGGGAGGCGGGGAGCTGTTTTTT.